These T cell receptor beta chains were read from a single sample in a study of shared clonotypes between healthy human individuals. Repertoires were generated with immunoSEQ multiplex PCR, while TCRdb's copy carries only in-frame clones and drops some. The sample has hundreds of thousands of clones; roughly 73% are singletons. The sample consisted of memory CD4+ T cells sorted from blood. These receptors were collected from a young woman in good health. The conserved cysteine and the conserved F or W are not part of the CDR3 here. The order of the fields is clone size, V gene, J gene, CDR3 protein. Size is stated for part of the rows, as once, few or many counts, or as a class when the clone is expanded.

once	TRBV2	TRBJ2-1	ASRATSTSYNEQF
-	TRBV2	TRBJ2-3	ASRLLATSTDTQY
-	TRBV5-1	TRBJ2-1	ASSLFGGSSYNEQF
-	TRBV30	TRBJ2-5	AWSGGLAGGPRETQY
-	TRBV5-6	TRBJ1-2	ASSWGPAPYDYT
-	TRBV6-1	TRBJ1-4	ASKRAAENEKLF
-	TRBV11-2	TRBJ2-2	ASSLTNTGELF
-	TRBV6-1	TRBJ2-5	AGRTGGEETQY
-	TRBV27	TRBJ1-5	ASSFRDPSNQPQH
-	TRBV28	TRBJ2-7	ASSLRLPPYEQY
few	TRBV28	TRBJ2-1	ASRTVNEQF
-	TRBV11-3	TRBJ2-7	ASSFNTGIYEQY
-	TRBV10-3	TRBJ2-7	ATTLPDYEQY
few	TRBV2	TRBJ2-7	ASSDEVYEQY
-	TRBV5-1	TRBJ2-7	ASSLGNSGSGIYEQY
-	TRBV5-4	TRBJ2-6	ASSLRSGANVLT
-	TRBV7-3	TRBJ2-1	ASSLFSGTQTYNEQF
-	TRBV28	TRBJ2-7	ASRRYSYEQY
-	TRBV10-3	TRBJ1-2	ATVGQGVYGYT
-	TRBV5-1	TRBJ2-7	ASSLGGDSYEQY
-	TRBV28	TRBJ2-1	ASRPAGAHNEQF
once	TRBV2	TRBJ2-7	ASRSGPYEQY
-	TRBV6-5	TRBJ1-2	ASSYSQNRYGYT
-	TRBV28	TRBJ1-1	ASNDSPSPGAF
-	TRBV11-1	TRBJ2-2	ASKPRQGRFGGELF
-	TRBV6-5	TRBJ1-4	ASSYSFADEKLF
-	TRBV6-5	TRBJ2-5	ASRLPGVETQY
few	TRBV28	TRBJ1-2	ASSSPGTPSMNYGYT
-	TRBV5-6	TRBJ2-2	ASSIRTGNTGELF
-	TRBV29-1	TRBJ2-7	SVRQYTPPDGYEQY
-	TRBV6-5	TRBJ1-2	ASSYIRGGGYT
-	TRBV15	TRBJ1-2	ATSSSRGGAYGYT
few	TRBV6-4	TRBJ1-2	ASSDAGQGTGGYT
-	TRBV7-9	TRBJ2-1	ASSLVVSWEVGNEQF
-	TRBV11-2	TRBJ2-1	ASSLDGGGGSYNEQF
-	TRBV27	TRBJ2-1	ASSYGRAGTSGMYEQF
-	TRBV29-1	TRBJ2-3	SVVVGGTSTDTQY